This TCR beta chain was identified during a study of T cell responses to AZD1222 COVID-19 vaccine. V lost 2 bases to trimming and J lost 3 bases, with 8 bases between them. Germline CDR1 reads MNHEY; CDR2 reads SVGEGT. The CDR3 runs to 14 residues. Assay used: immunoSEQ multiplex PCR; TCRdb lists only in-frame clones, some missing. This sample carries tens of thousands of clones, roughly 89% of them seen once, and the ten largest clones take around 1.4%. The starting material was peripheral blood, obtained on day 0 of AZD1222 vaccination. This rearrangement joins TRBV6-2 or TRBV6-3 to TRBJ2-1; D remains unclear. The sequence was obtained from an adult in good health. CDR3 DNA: TGTGCCAGCAGTTACGGAGACTTCTACAATGAGCAGTTCTTC. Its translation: CASSYGDFYNEQFF.